This TCR beta chain is from a study of response to subunit inactivated influenza vaccine. Broader study findings: Each seasonal influenza vaccination recruits few new T cells, the authors suggested.

About this clonotype itself: Its antigen remains unidentified.

Germline V lookup: CDR1 MNHEY, CDR2 SVGEGT. The V and J ends lost 3 bases and 3 bases respectively, with 12 bases between them. The CDR3 spans 14 residues. From the RT-PCR reads, TCRdb called clonotypes with MiXCR, one entry per CDR3 protein. The data contain approximately 570,000 distinct CDR3 sequences, about 7.6% of them singletons. The sequencing used PBMCs from blood, collected 23 to 25 months after vaccination. This receptor was identified in a man aged 50-75 years who received an inactivated influenza vaccine. The V call is TRBV6-2 or TRBV6-3, the J call TRBJ2-7, with D possibly TRBD2 on 7 matching bases. CDR3 region: CASSYIGGDYEQYF. CDR3 nucleotides: TGTGCCAGCAGTTATATAGGGGGGGACTACGAGCAGTACTTC.